Listed below are T cell receptor beta chains from one sample, sequenced in a study of blood T cell repertoires in COVID-19. Clones were sequenced by immunoSEQ multiplex PCR, and TCRdb holds only the in-frame ones, with some missing. The sample carries approximately 120,000 clones, more than 65% recorded once. Sequences were obtained from peripheral blood. These receptor sequences come from a human donor in a cohort sampled during active COVID-19. The CDR3 runs from the conserved cysteine through the conserved F or W. The D gene is left open where the match is weak. A clone size is listed for some rows: how often the clone was seen (once, few, many), or a class if it is expanded.

TRBD1,TRBV5-1,TRBJ1-5,-,CASSLGGQGNQPQHF,TGCGCCAGCAGCTTGGGAGGACAGGGGAATCAGCCCCAGCATTTT
TRBD1,TRBV6-5,TRBJ1-1,few,CASSWTGENTEAFF,TGTGCCAGCAGTTGGACAGGGGAGAACACTGAAGCTTTCTTT
-,TRBV9,TRBJ2-2,-,CASSVVPVLSTGELFF,TGTGCCAGCAGCGTAGTTCCAGTTCTCAGCACCGGGGAGCTGTTTTTT
TRBD1,TRBV7-2,TRBJ1-5,-,CASSLTGTGHQPQHF,TGTGCCAGCAGCTTAACGGGGACAGGGCATCAGCCCCAGCATTTT
-,TRBV7-2,TRBJ2-1,-,CASSSQSVPNEQFF,TGTGCCAGCAGCTCCCAATCGGTCCCCAATGAGCAGTTCTTC
TRBD1,TRBV28,TRBJ1-6,-,CASSWGATGSSYNSPLHF,TGTGCCAGCAGTTGGGGCGCGACAGGGAGCTCCTATAATTCACCCCTCCACTTT
-,TRBV9,TRBJ2-5,-,CASSARTGLQETQYF,TGTGCCAGCAGCGCGAGGACGGGACTTCAAGAGACCCAGTACTTC
TRBD1,TRBV6-6,TRBJ1-2,once,CASSRTTGGLSGYTF,TGTGCCAGCAGTAGGACAACAGGGGGTCTCAGTGGCTACACCTTC
TRBD2,TRBV7-3,TRBJ2-3,-,CASSLTGLAGASDTQYF,TGTGCCAGCAGCTTAACCGGACTAGCGGGAGCCTCAGATACGCAGTATTTT
TRBD1,TRBV7-9,TRBJ1-3,-,CGQGITIDTIYF,TGTGGACAGGGCATCACCATAGACACCATATATTTT
TRBD1,TRBV25-1,TRBJ2-7,few,CASSGRDRGLHEQYF,TGTGCCAGCAGTGGTAGGGACAGGGGGCTACACGAGCAGTACTTC
-,TRBV7-9,TRBJ2-1,-,CASSLNLGARGNHNEQFF,TGTGCCAGCAGCTTAAATCTAGGGGCGAGAGGAAACCACAATGAGCAGTTCTTC
TRBD2,TRBV30,TRBJ2-3,many,CAWRAVGSGRGQYF,TGTGCCTGGAGGGCAGTCGGGAGCGGGAGGGGGCAGTATTTT
-,TRBV2,TRBJ1-1,-,CASSAEGNTEAFF,TGTGCCAGCAGTGCGGAGGGGAACACTGAAGCTTTCTTT
-,TRBV5-6,TRBJ2-7,-,CASSLTGISYEQYF,TGTGCCAGCAGCTTGACGGGGATCTCCTACGAGCAGTACTTC
-,TRBV7-9,TRBJ1-1,-,CASSLEVVGREPTF,TGTGCCAGCAGCTTAGAGGTAGTGGGGCGGGAACCCACCTTT
-,TRBV7-2,TRBJ2-3,-,CASSLVRGGDTQYF,TGTGCCAGCAGCTTAGTCAGGGGCGGGGATACGCAGTATTTT